One sample yielded the 4 T cell receptor beta chains listed below, sequenced in a study of cytomegalovirus exposure and HLA in healthy donors. PCR involved 60 Vbeta and 13 Jbeta primers. Sequencing was performed with immunoSEQ multiplex PCR; in TCRdb, only in-frame clones are kept and a portion is missing. The repertoire includes some 83,000 clones, about four fifths of them detected once, and 3.5% to 5% sits in the top ten. The sequenced material came from PBMCs. The source is a man between 60 and 70 years old in good health and CMV-seronegative.

This chain joins TRBV30 and TRBJ1-2, with 8 bases lining up with TRBD1. Per germline, CDR1 GTSNPN and CDR2 SVGIG (reference sequence). The trim removed 5 bases at V and 8 bases at J, leaving 13 bases unmatched. The CDR3 covers 14 residues. Here the CDR3 DNA reads TGTGCCTGGTATAGGGACAGGTCGTTGAGGGGCTACACCTTC. Translated, it gives CAWYRDRSLRGYTF.

The rearrangement uses TRBV2 and TRBJ2-3; D possibly corresponds to TRBD2 (6 bases). The CDR3 spans 14 residues. Germline lookup yields CDR1 SNHLY and CDR2 FYNNEI. V was cut by 4 bases and J by 11 bases, with 19 bases left in between. The CDR3 sequence: CASSALREAGGQYF. CDR3 in DNA: TGTGCCAGCAGTGCCCTCAGGGAGGCCGGGGGGCAGTATTTT. Together with reference TRBV2 and TRBJ2-3, the CDR3 gives the full variable domain: EPEVTQTPSHQVTQMGQEVILRCVPISNHLYFYWYRQILGQKVEFLVSFYNNEISEKSEIFDDQFSVERPDGSNFTLKIRSTKLEDSAMYFCASSALREAGGQYFGPGTRLTVL.

The sample holds a few counts of this clone. The chain links TRBV6-1 to TRBJ1-5, with 9 bases aligning to TRBD1. The CDR3 runs 13 residues. V trimming: 8 bases; J trimming: 2 bases; junction bases outside the gene matches: 1. Germline V gene lookup returns CDR1 MNHNS and CDR2 SASEGT. CDR3 coding DNA: TGTGCCAGCGGGGACAGGGGCAATCAGCCCCAGCATTTT. Translated, it gives CASGDRGNQPQHF.

The chain combines TRBV6-4 with TRBJ2-1; TRBD2 matches at 10 bases. The CDR3 is 15 amino acids. V lost 4 bases to trimming and J lost 1 base; unmatched junction nucleotides: 1. Germline CDR1 MRHNA, CDR2 SNTAGT. The CDR3 nucleotides are TGTGCCAGCAGTGCACTAGCGGGGTCCTACAATGAGCAGTTCTTC. This sequence encodes CASSALAGSYNEQFF.